Presented here are 30 T cell receptor beta chains from one specimen sequenced in a study of blood T cell repertoires in COVID-19. Here immunoSEQ multiplex PCR was the method, and the copy in TCRdb shows in-frame clones only, minus some. The sample lists 150,000 to 200,000 clones, around 85% occurring once. Input material: peripheral blood. These receptors all come from a man aged 60 to 69 with acute or convalescent COVID-19.

J is TRBJ1-4 and V is TRBV6-5, with no clear D. V was cut by 2 bases and J by 5 bases, with 15 bases left in between. Germline-derived CDR1 and CDR2 are MNHEY and SVGAGI. The CDR3 spans 16 residues. The CDR3 reads CASSYQQLGGNEKLFF. CDR3 DNA: TGTGCCAGCAGTTACCAGCAGCTTGGAGGCAATGAAAAACTGTTTTTT.

This chain connects TRBV10-3 to TRBJ2-7; D may be TRBD2 (5 bases). Trimming took 7 bases from V and 0 from J, leaving 10 bases between them. Per germline, CDR1 ENHRY and CDR2 SYGVKD. CDR3 length equals 13 residues. CDR3 amino acids: CAIKGLDSYEQYF. In nucleotides, the CDR3 is TGTGCCATCAAAGGACTCGACTCCTACGAGCAGTACTTC.

V gene TRBV28 combines with J gene TRBJ1-3, with D unresolved. Germline CDR1 MDHEN, CDR2 SYDVKM. The CDR3 has 15 residues. V lost 1 base and J lost 4, with 11 bases in between. CDR3 DNA: TGTGCCAGCAGTTTATCGACCTCAGGAGGAAACACCATATATTTT. Its protein is CASSLSTSGGNTIYF.

The rearrangement links TRBV7-3 to TRBJ2-2; TRBD2 is a possible D gene (5 bases). Trimming pared 0 bases from V and 5 bases from J, leaving 7 bases between. Germline V gene lookup returns CDR1 SGHTA and CDR2 FQGTGA. The CDR3 totals 14 residues. The CDR3 is CASSLTSGTGELFF. For the CDR3, the DNA is TGTGCCAGCAGCTTAACGTCGGGGACCGGGGAGCTGTTTTTT.

The V and J genes are TRBV4-1 and TRBJ1-4, with 8 bases identical to TRBD1. CDR3 length: 15 amino acids. Germline CDR1 and CDR2: MGHRA and YSYEKL. J was trimmed by 7 bases and V by 1 base; bases with no gene match: 5. CDR3 DNA: TGCGCCAGCAGCCAAGTATCAGGGGGCGGTGAAAAACTGTTTTTT. It encodes CASSQVSGGGEKLFF.

The J gene is TRBJ2-7, the V gene TRBV6-1; TRBD1 is a possible D gene (6 bases). V lost 1 base and J 2 bases, leaving 27 bases between the germline ends. This CDR3 is 20 amino acids long. CDR1 and CDR2 from the germline V gene are MNHNS and SASEGT. In nucleotides, the CDR3 is TGTGCCAGCAGTGAAGAGGGACCAGGGGAGTTTTGGAGTGGGGCCTACGAGCAGTACTTC. Protein product: CASSEEGPGEFWSGAYEQYF.

The chain employs TRBV18 and TRBJ2-7, with 8 bases identical to TRBD1. This CDR3 is built from 14 residues. After removal of 1 base from V and 4 bases from J, the junction contained 3 bases not matched to a gene. Germline values: CDR1 KGHSH, CDR2 LQKENI. The CDR3: CASSPLGQGYEQYF. In nucleotides, the CDR3 is TGTGCCAGCTCACCACTAGGACAGGGTTACGAGCAGTACTTC.

V gene TRBV28 combines with J gene TRBJ1-1; D gene uncertain. Germline V gene data show CDR1 as MDHEN and CDR2 as SYDVKM. The CDR3 has 12 residues. Deletions cut 6 bases from V and 2 bases from J, with 7 bases between. CDR3 nucleotides: TGTGCCAGCAGACTCCTAAACACTGAAGCTTTCTTT. It codes for CASRLLNTEAFF. The full variable domain, rest sourced from reference TRBV28 and TRBJ1-1, is DVKVTQSSRYLVKRTGEKVFLECVQDMDHENMFWYRQDPGLGLRLIYFSYDVKMKEKGDIPEGYSVSREKKERFSLILESASTNQTSMYLCASRLLNTEAFFGQGTRLTVV.

This chain joins TRBV13 and TRBJ2-3, with 12 bases aligning to TRBD2. V lost 2 bases to trimming and J lost 4 bases; unmatched junction nucleotides: 7. The length of the CDR3 is 17 residues. The germline V gene encodes CDR1 PRHDT and CDR2 FYEKMQ (reference sequence). The CDR3 DNA sequence: TGTGCCAGCAGCTTATGGGCTAGCGGGAGGGCCGCAGATACGCAGTATTTT. Encoded protein: CASSLWASGRAADTQYF.

The chain has TRBV11-2 and TRBJ2-1; D is undetermined. V lost 1 base, J lost 4 bases, and 11 bases lay in between. This CDR3 has 15 residues. Germline lookup yields CDR1 SGHAT and CDR2 FQNNGV. DNA for the CDR3: TGTGCCAGCAGCTTAGGCCTAGATCCTTACAATGAGCAGTTCTTC. Amino acids: CASSLGLDPYNEQFF.

This clone was detected once. The CDR3 here is CASSPRQGALNEQFF. CDR3 nucleotide sequence: TGTGCCAGCTCACCAAGGCAGGGGGCACTCAATGAGCAGTTCTTC. V gene TRBV18 combines with J gene TRBJ2-1; the match to TRBD1 covers 8 bases. CDR3 length equals 15 residues. V shed 2 bases, J shed 6 bases, and the junction held 6 bases outside the gene matches. Germline V gives CDR1 KGHSH, CDR2 LQKENI.

The V and J genes are TRBV2 and TRBJ2-2; tentatively, D is TRBD2 (7 bases). Per the germline V gene, CDR1 is SNHLY and CDR2 is FYNNEI. Trimming left V 8 bases short and J 4 bases short, with 14 bases between. This CDR3 has 14 amino acids. The chain's CDR3 is CASSEGGGTGELFF. In DNA, the CDR3 is TGTGCCAGCTCAGAGGGAGGGGGCACCGGGGAGCTGTTTTTT.

The rearrangement uses TRBV28 and TRBJ2-7; 11 bases align to TRBD1. The CDR3 totals 16 residues. The V gene's germline CDR1 is MDHEN and CDR2 SYDVKM. J lost 3 bases, V lost 7 bases, and 11 bases had no gene match. The DNA of the CDR3 is TGTGCCAGCACCCGACCGGGGACAGGGGGAGACTACGAGCAGTACTTC. Translated: CASTRPGTGGDYEQYF.

The table lists this clone with a few counts. CDR3 amino acids: CASSYRGTANTEAFF. The CDR3 bases are TGTGCCAGCAGTTACCGCGGGACGGCGAACACTGAAGCTTTCTTT. The chain uses TRBV6-6 and TRBJ1-1; a weak D match, TRBD1 (5 bases). V was cut by 2 bases and J by 1 base, with 11 bases left in between. The CDR3 runs 15 residues. Germline CDR1 reads MNHNY; CDR2 reads SVGAGI (reference sequence).

DNA of the CDR3: TGTGCCAGCAGCCAGGCTACAGGGGATGGATCACCCCTCCACTTT. This sequence encodes CASSQATGDGSPLHF. The chain has TRBV4-2 and TRBJ1-6; 7 positions agree with TRBD1. The CDR3 is made up of 15 amino acids. Germline loops: CDR1 LGHNA, CDR2 YNFKEQ. V shed 3 bases and J 10 bases; nucleotides not matched to a gene: 9.

This clone was detected only once. The rearrangement links TRBV28 to TRBJ2-7, with TRBD2 matching over 10 bases. There are 16 residues in the CDR3. After removal of 3 bases from V and 3 bases from J, the junction contained 8 bases not matched to a gene. The germline CDR1 and CDR2 sequences are MDHEN and SYDVKM. CDR3 protein: CASSFSVLAGRYEQYF. CDR3 nucleotide sequence: TGTGCCAGCAGTTTCTCCGTACTAGCGGGACGCTACGAGCAGTACTTC.

The chain uses TRBV10-2 and TRBJ2-4; tentative D call: TRBD1 (6 bases). Between the trimmed V and J ends, which lost 10 bases and 8 bases, there was a span of 21 bases. Germline V gives CDR1 WSHSY, CDR2 SAAADI. This CDR3 has 14 amino acids. The CDR3 DNA is TGCGCCACCAGCCTCCAGGGCAGGGGAGACATTCAGTACTTC. Translating it yields CATSLQGRGDIQYF.

The V call is TRBV28, the J call TRBJ1-3, with D possibly being TRBD1 (6 bases). The germline CDR1 and CDR2 sequences are MDHEN and SYDVKM. Trimming shortened V by 7 bases and J by 0 bases, and 13 bases separated the two germline ends. The CDR3 runs 15 residues. In DNA form, the CDR3 reads TGTGCCAGCATCAAGACAGGCATCTCTGGAAACACCATATATTTT. Its protein is CASIKTGISGNTIYF.

V usage is TRBV6-5 and J usage is TRBJ2-7; 10 bases map to TRBD2. The CDR3 sequence is 16 residues long. Germline V gives CDR1 MNHEY, CDR2 SVGAGI. Trimming at V came to 0 bases and at J to 5 bases, leaving 7 bases not matched to a gene. The CDR3 loop reads CASSYSSGAGGDEQYF. For the CDR3, the DNA is TGTGCCAGCAGTTACTCGTCTGGAGCGGGAGGGGACGAGCAGTACTTC.

This clone was counted between two and nine times. This chain joins TRBV29-1 and TRBJ2-3, with D perhaps matching TRBD2 (5 bases). Trimming took 3 bases from V and 5 from J, leaving 12 bases between them. This CDR3 comprises 13 residues. The germline V gene encodes CDR1 SQVTM and CDR2 ANQGSEA. CDR3 in DNA: TGCAGCGTTGACAAGGGAGTTCGAGATACGCAGTATTTT. This encodes CSVDKGVRDTQYF.

The chain joins TRBV14 to TRBJ1-2, with D maybe TRBD1 (5 bases). Germline lookup yields CDR1 SGHDN and CDR2 FVKESK. This CDR3 has 15 residues. Trimming cost V 2 bases and J 4 bases, with 14 bases left between them. The CDR3 here is CASSQQYGQGYGYTF. Here the CDR3 DNA reads TGTGCCAGCAGCCAACAGTATGGGCAGGGCTATGGCTACACCTTC.

The V call is TRBV2, the J call TRBJ2-7, with 7 bases fitting TRBD2. The CDR3 consists of 15 residues. V was pared by 6 bases and J by 3 bases, with 11 bases of the junction left unmatched. Per the germline V gene, CDR1 is SNHLY and CDR2 is FYNNEI. The CDR3 protein is CASSLRMGGSYEQYF. CDR3 nucleotide sequence: TGTGCCAGCAGCCTTCGAATGGGCGGGAGCTACGAGCAGTACTTC.

V is TRBV25-1 and J is TRBJ1-1, with a weak D call TRBD1 (6 bases). Trimming left V 4 bases short and J 1 base short, with 10 bases between. The CDR3 loop spans 14 amino acids. CDR1 and CDR2 (germline): MGHDK, SYGVNS. The CDR3 is CASSAATGNTEAFF. The CDR3 bases are TGTGCCAGCAGTGCCGCGACAGGGAACACTGAAGCTTTCTTT.

The chain has TRBV30 and TRBJ1-2; D remains ambiguous. Germline assignment: CDR1 GTSNPN and CDR2 SVGIG (reference sequence). V lost 5 bases and J 0 bases, leaving 19 bases between the germline ends. This CDR3 comprises 16 residues. CDR3 in DNA: TGTGCCTGGGGGTCTCCCCGACTTGCAGCTAACTATGGCTACACCTTC. Protein: CAWGSPRLAANYGYTF.

The genes are TRBV5-4 and TRBJ2-1; perhaps TRBD2 as D (5 bases). Germline V lookup: CDR1 SGHNT, CDR2 YYREEE (reference sequence). V gave up 4 bases and J gave up 8 bases, with 13 bases separating them. This CDR3 contains 13 residues. The CDR3, as DNA: TGTGCCAGCAGCCGGGCCGGGGTCTATGAGCAGTTCTTC. Translation: CASSRAGVYEQFF.

This chain links TRBV3-1 (or the pseudogene TRBV3-2) with TRBJ2-3; 9 nucleotides line up with TRBD1. The germline gives CDR1 LGHDT, CDR2 YNNKEL (reference sequence). The CDR3 sequence is 21 residues long. V shed 0 bases and J 3 bases; nucleotides not matched to a gene: 19. The CDR3 loop is CASSQDRWGQGRSPGTDTQYF. CDR3 bases: TGTGCCAGCAGCCAAGATCGCTGGGGACAGGGTCGTTCCCCGGGTACAGATACGCAGTATTTT.

This chain links TRBV19 with TRBJ2-2, with 8 bases that match TRBD1. V shed 6 bases and J 4 bases; nucleotides not matched to a gene: 7. Germline V gives CDR1 LNHDA, CDR2 SQIVND (reference sequence). This CDR3 has 15 residues. Written as DNA, the CDR3 is TGTGCCAGTAGCAGGACAGGGCGTGTCACCGGGGAGCTGTTTTTT. This translates into CASSRTGRVTGELFF.

The chain joins TRBV5-4 to TRBJ1-1, with TRBD1 as a possible D gene (6 bases). Germline loops: CDR1 SGHNT, CDR2 YYREEE (reference sequence). This CDR3 region has 15 residues. V lost 4 bases and J lost 3, with 16 bases in between. The DNA for the CDR3 is TGTGCCAGCAGCGATAAACAGGGAGGGGACACTGAAGCTTTCTTT. Protein product: CASSDKQGGDTEAFF.

The chain recombines TRBV7-3 with TRBJ1-1, with D perhaps matching TRBD1 (5 bases). CDR1 and CDR2 from the germline V gene are SGHTA and FQGTGA. V was clipped by 2 bases and J by 7 bases, with 11 bases between them. The CDR3 length is 13 residues. CDR3: CASSLGAGDEAFF. The CDR3 nucleotides are TGTGCCAGCAGCTTAGGGGCAGGAGATGAAGCTTTCTTT.

The chain recombines TRBV11-3 with TRBJ2-2; tentative D call: TRBD2 (6 bases). Trimming took 4 bases from V and 2 from J, leaving 17 bases between them. CDR1 is SGHNT, CDR2 YENEEA, per germline. There are 17 residues in the CDR3. DNA of the CDR3: TGTGCCAGCAGCTCTGGAGGTAGTAGCGGTAACACCGGGGAGCTGTTTTTT. It codes for CASSSGGSSGNTGELFF. The whole variable domain, remainder taken from reference TRBV11-3 and TRBJ2-2, is EAGVVQSPRYKIIEKKQPVAFWCNPISGHNTLYWYLQNLGQGPELLIRYENEEAVDDSQLPKDRFSAERLKGVDSTLKIQPAELGDSAVYLCASSSGGSSGNTGELFFGEGSRLTVL.